These 12 T cell receptor beta chains share one sample of origin, sequenced in a study of read filtering for tumor transcriptome and immune sequencing (dated by TCRdb to about 2020). Sequencing took place on an Illumina HiSeq 4000. TCR libraries were constructed from 300 to 400 ng RNA using the Immunoverse kit, and molecular barcoded adaptors covering alpha/delta and beta/gamma chains were employed. TCRdb trimmed public reads at Q25 via fastp, called clones via MiXCR and kept in-frame beta chains. A single entry per CDR3 protein holds the most common genes and DNA from its merged rows. In this sample the table shows roughly 60,000 distinct CDR3 sequences, roughly 20% of which occur a single time. The ten top clones hold about 18% of the sample. Sequencing was carried out using a population of CD138-negative cells sorted from bone marrow. The cell subset or site label corresponds to: bone marrow mononuclear cells depleted of CD138+ plasma/myeloma cells by negative magnetic selection. The receptors were gathered from a donor older than 35 with multiple myeloma.

The rearrangement links TRBV2 to TRBJ2-7; 12 bases align to TRBD2. Looked up from germline, CDR1 is SNHLY and CDR2 is FYNNEI. This CDR3 comprises 14 residues. The V and J ends lost 7 bases and 9 bases, in that order; junction bases with no gene match: 10. CDR3 region: CASTPLAGGPRQYF. In nucleotides, the CDR3 is TGTGCCAGCACCCCCCTAGCGGGGGGGCCCAGGCAGTACTTC.

The chain uses TRBV29-1 and TRBJ2-1; D gene ambiguous. The V gene lost 6 bases and the J gene lost 11 bases, with 11 bases spanning the gap. This CDR3 contains 10 residues. CDR1 SQVTM and CDR2 ANQGSEA come from the germline V gene. The CDR3 protein is CSVEINKQFF. For the CDR3, the DNA is TGCAGCGTCGAAATCAACAAGCAGTTCTTC.

This clonotype was seen at least ten times. This chain connects TRBV19 to TRBJ2-1; perhaps TRBD2 as D (6 bases). CDR3 length: 15 residues. CDR1 and CDR2 from the germline V gene are LNHDA and SQIVND (reference sequence). V was clipped by 1 base and J by 10 bases, with 17 bases between them. The CDR3 sequence: CASSIVGGDWTEQFF. CDR3 DNA sequence: TGTGCCAGTAGTATAGTGGGGGGAGATTGGACCGAGCAGTTCTTC.

To note about this clonotype: A much larger clonotype is one base distant, so this may be a read error. The V gene is TRBV20-1, the J gene TRBJ1-2, with TRBD1 as a possible D gene (5 bases). The CDR3 extends over 13 amino acids. Per the germline V gene, CDR1 is DFQATT and CDR2 is SNEGSKA (reference sequence). The CDR3 loop is CSVRPTERYGYTF. The CDR3 nucleotides are TGCAGTGTTAGACCGACAGAACGCTATGGCTACACCTTC.

A remark on this clonotype: The germline gene is not matched at one end of the junction; a read error may be the cause. This sequence joins TRBV12-3 or TRBV12-4 and TRBJ2-3, with TRBD2 matching over 7 bases. The CDR3 totals 13 residues. Written as DNA, the CDR3 is TGTGCCAGCAGCCGAGCGGGAACAGGTACGCAGTATTTT. This sequence encodes CASSRAGTGTQYF.

This clonotype was recorded at least ten times. The genes are TRBV12-3 or TRBV12-4 and TRBJ2-7; no firm D call. CDR3 size: 14 residues. V lost 2 bases and J 0 bases, leaving 8 bases between the germline ends. The CDR3, as DNA: TGTGCCAGCAGTTTAACCGGGTTCTCCTACGAGCAGTACTTC. Translated, it gives CASSLTGFSYEQYF.

This clonotype was observed at least ten times. J is TRBJ2-5 and V is TRBV5-1; D unclear. V was trimmed by 0 bases and J by 2 bases, leaving 8 bases between them. The CDR3 extends over 14 amino acids. The germline CDR1 and CDR2 sequences are SGHRS and YFSETQ. CDR3 nucleotide sequence: TGCGCCAGCAGCTTGGACTTGTATCAAGAGACCCAGTACTTC. Its translation: CASSLDLYQETQYF.

This clonotype is labeled medium-sized. At one boundary the junction diverges from the germline segment, which might be a read error. The V and J genes are TRBV5-1 and TRBJ2-1, with 10 positions matching TRBD1. This CDR3 comprises 13 residues. In germline, CDR1 is SGHRS, CDR2 YFSETQ. The CDR3 protein is CASSFLSGQGPNF. CDR3 sequence (DNA): TGCGCCAGCAGCTTCCTCTCGGGACAGGGGCCCAACTTC.

This clonotype qualifies as medium-sized. The chain links TRBV29-1 to TRBJ2-6; TRBD1 aligns across 7 bases. Germline-derived CDR1 and CDR2 are SQVTM and ANQGSEA. Trimming at V came to 1 base and at J to 3 bases, leaving 3 bases not matched to a gene. The CDR3 spans 15 residues. CDR3 sequence: CSVEGQGSGANVLTF. The CDR3, as DNA: TGCAGCGTTGAAGGACAGGGCAGTGGGGCCAACGTCCTGACTTTC. Variable domain in full (rest from reference TRBV29-1 and TRBJ2-6): SAVISQKPSRDICQRGTSLTIQCQVDSQVTMMFWYRQQPGQSLTLIATANQGSEATYESGFVIDKFPISRPNLTFSTLTVSNMSPEDSSIYLCSVEGQGSGANVLTFGAGSRLTVL.

As concerns this clonotype: This may come from a read error, since a much larger clone is one base off. The gene calls are TRBV12-3 or TRBV12-4 and TRBJ2-2, with D tentatively TRBD2 (6 bases). V lost 8 bases, J lost 0 bases, and 13 bases lay in between. The CDR3 covers 15 residues. The CDR3 here is CASGDGTPNTGELFF. CDR3 nucleotides: TGTGCCAGCGGTGATGGGACTCCGAACACCGGGGAGCTGTTTTTT.

Remarks on this clonotype: With a much larger clone just one base away, this may be a read error. This chain connects TRBV6-5 to TRBJ2-7; weak D call: TRBD1 (6 bases). CDR1 is MNHEY and CDR2 is SVGAGI in the germline V gene. The CDR3 runs to 12 residues. The V end was cut by 7 bases, the J end by 5 bases, with 12 bases between. The CDR3 DNA sequence: TGTGCCAGCAAAGCAGGGGTGAACGAGCAGTACTTC. Translated: CASKAGVNEQYF.

By frequency in the sample, this clonotype is medium-sized. The chain has TRBV24-1 and TRBJ2-1, with 12 bases identical to TRBD2. Germline-derived CDR1 and CDR2 are KGHDR and SFDVKD. The V segment lost 5 bases and the J segment 9 bases; nucleotides outside the gene matches: 7. The CDR3 is made up of 15 amino acids. Here the CDR3 reads CATSGGLAGRSEQFF. DNA of the CDR3: TGTGCCACCAGTGGCGGACTAGCGGGAAGGAGTGAGCAGTTCTTC.